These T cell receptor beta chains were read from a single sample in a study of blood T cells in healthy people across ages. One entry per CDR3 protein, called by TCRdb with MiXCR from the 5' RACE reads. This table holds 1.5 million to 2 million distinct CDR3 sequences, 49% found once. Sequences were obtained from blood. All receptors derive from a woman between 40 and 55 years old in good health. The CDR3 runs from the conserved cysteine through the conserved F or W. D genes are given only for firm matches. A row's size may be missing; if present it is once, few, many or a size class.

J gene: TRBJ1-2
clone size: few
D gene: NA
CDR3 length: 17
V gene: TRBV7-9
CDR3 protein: CASSCAPTDTSNYGYTF
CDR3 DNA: TGTGCCAGCAGCTGCGCTCCGACCGATACTTCTAACTATGGCTACACCTTC

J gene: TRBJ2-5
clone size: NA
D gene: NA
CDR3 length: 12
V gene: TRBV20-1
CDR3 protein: CSAPLSPLTQYF
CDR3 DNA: TGCAGTGCTCCCCTCAGTCCCTTGACCCAGTACTTC

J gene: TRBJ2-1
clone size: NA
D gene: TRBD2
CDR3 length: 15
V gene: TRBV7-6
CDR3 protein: CASSGGLAGIDEQFF
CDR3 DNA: TGTGCCAGCAGCGGAGGACTAGCGGGGATCGATGAGCAGTTCTTC

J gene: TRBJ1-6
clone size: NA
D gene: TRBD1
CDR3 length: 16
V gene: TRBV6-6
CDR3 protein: CASSQGQGIVNSPLHF
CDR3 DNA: TGTGCCAGCAGTCAGGGACAGGGGATAGTAAATTCACCCCTCCACTTT

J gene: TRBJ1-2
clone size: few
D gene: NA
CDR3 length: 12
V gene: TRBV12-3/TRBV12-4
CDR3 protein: CASTLTPMGYTF
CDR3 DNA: TGTGCCAGCACCCTTACACCTATGGGCTACACCTTC

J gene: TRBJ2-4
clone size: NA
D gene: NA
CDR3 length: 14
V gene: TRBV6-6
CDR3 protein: CASRGELAKNIQYF
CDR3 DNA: TGTGCCAGCAGAGGGGAGCTAGCCAAAAACATTCAGTACTTC

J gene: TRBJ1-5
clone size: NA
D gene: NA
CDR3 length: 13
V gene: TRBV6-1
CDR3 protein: CASNGQGGQPQHF
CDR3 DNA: TGTGCCAGCAATGGGCAGGGTGGTCAGCCCCAGCATTTT

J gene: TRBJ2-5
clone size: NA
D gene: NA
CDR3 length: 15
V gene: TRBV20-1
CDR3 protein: CSARDWRGVLETQYF
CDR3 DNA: TGCAGTGCTAGAGATTGGAGGGGGGTCCTAGAGACCCAGTACTTC

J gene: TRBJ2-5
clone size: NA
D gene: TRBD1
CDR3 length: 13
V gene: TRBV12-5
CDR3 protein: CASGWGQQETQYF
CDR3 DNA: TGTGCTAGTGGTTGGGGACAGCAAGAGACCCAGTACTTC

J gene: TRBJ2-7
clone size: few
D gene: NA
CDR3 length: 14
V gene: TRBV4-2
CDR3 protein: CASSSFGETYEQYF
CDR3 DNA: TGTGCCAGCAGCTCCTTCGGCGAAACCTACGAGCAGTACTTC

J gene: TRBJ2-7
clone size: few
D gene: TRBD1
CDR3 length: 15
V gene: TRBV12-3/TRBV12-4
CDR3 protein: CASRAAGTGDNEQYF
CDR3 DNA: TGTGCCAGCAGAGCTGCCGGGACAGGGGATAACGAGCAGTACTTC

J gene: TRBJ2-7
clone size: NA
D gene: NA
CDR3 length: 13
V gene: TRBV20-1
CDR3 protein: CSARDSWLSEQYF
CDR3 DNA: TGCAGTGCTAGAGATTCGTGGTTGTCCGAGCAGTACTTC

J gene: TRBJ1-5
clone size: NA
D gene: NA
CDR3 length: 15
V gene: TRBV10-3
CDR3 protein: CAISESRENNQPQHF
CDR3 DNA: TGTGCCATCAGTGAGTCGAGGGAGAACAATCAGCCCCAGCATTTT

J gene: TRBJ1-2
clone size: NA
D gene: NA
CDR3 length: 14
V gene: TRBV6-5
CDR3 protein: CASSGGRTYYGYTF
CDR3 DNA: TGTGCCAGCAGCGGAGGGCGGACTTACTATGGCTACACCTTC

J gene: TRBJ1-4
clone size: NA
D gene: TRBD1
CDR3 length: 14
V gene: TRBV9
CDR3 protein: CASSVQGGEEKLFF
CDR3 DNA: TGTGCCAGCAGCGTACAGGGGGGAGAAGAAAAACTGTTTTTT

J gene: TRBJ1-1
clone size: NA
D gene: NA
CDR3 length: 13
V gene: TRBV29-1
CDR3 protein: CSVSRAMNTEAFF
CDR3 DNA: TGCAGCGTTTCTAGGGCCATGAACACTGAAGCTTTCTTT

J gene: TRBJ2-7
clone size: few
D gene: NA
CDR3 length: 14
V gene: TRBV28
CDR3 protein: CASSFNPSSYEQYF
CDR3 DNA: TGTGCCAGCAGTTTTAACCCGAGCTCCTACGAGCAGTACTTC

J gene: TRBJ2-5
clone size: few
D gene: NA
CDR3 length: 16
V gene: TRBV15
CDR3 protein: CATSRDRASRQETQYF
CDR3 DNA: TGTGCCACCAGCAGAGATCGGGCTTCCCGTCAAGAGACCCAGTACTTC

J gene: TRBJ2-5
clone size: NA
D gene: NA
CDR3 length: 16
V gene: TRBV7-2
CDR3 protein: CASSLNTGKSRETQYF
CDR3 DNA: TGTGCCAGCAGCCTCAATACAGGAAAGAGCAGAGAGACCCAGTACTTC